This TCR beta chain originates from a study of blood T cell repertoires in COVID-19. Study information: Some COVID-19 samples were acute and others convalescent; all came from the United States, Italy and Spain. From T cells, B-cell-depleted T cells, or PBMCs came the material, which was cDNA or gDNA.

The Seattle patients joined while their infection was active and were tracked longitudinally afterward. Source study methods: Researchers report that nucleated cell counts were estimated from reference gene primer amplification. Here immunoSEQ multiplex PCR was the method, and the copy in TCRdb shows in-frame clones only, minus some. Clone size and the V and J calls come from that table; the DNA yielded D and trimming. This sample yields just over 250,000 clones, of which over 75% are seen a single time; around 9.6% belongs to the top ten. This clone has a handful of counts. The CDR3 runs 13 residues. Germline CDR1 and CDR2: GTSNPN and SVGIG (reference sequence). V lost 0 bases and J lost 7, with 10 bases in between.

The J gene is TRBJ1-5, the V gene TRBV30, with a possible D match to TRBD1 (5 bases). This sequence originates from an older woman with COVID-19, enrolled during active disease. Specimen: peripheral blood. CDR3 sequence: CAWSVSREQPQHF. Written as DNA, the CDR3 is TGTGCCTGGAGTGTCAGCAGGGAACAGCCCCAGCATTTT.